This TCR beta chain was recorded in a study of somatic mutations in cytotoxic T cells in rheumatoid arthritis. The germline V gene encodes CDR1 PRHDT and CDR2 FYEKMQ (reference sequence). CDR3 length: 16 residues. Female donors made up about 60% of the healthy controls, blood donors whose median age was about 60 years (range about 21-80). In regard to this clone: At one end the junction does not follow the germline gene, possibly because of a read error.

Profiled with immunoSEQ multiplex PCR; TCRdb holds only in-frame clones, not every one. The table has tens of thousands of clones, roughly 80% seen once. The sequence came from a man aged 40-49 years in good health. This chain uses TRBV13 with TRBJ2-7; D tentatively fits TRBD1 or TRBD2 (5 bases each). Sequenced sample: CD8+ T cells sorted from blood. The CDR3 loop is CASSVGGLGGSYEQYF. The CDR3 DNA sequence: TGTGCCAGCAGCGTAGGTGGGCTTGGGGGCTCCTACGAGCAGTACTTC.